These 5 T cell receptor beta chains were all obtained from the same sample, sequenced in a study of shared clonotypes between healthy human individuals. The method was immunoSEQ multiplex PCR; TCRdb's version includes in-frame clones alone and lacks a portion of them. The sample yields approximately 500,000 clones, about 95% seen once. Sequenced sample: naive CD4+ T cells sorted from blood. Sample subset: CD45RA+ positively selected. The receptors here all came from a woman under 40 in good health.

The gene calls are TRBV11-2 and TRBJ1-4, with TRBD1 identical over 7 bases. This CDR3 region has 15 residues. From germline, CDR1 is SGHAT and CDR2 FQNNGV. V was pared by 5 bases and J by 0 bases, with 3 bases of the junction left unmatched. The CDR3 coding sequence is TGTGCCAGCAGCGAACAGGGGACAACTAATGAAAAACTGTTTTTT. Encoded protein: CASSEQGTTNEKLFF.

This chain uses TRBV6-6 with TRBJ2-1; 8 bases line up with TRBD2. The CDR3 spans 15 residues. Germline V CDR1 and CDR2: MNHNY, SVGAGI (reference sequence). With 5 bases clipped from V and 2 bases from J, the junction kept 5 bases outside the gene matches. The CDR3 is CASSPSGLTYNEQFF. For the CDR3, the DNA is TGTGCCAGCAGTCCTAGCGGGCTCACCTACAATGAGCAGTTCTTC.

The CDR3 here is CASSPGQGGANVLTF. CDR3 sequence (DNA): TGTGCCAGTAGCCCCGGACAGGGCGGGGCCAACGTCCTGACTTTC. This chain uses TRBV19 with TRBJ2-6; 8 nucleotides line up with TRBD1. The germline V gene encodes CDR1 LNHDA and CDR2 SQIVND (reference sequence). V lost 6 bases and J lost 4; bases outside the gene matches: 5. The CDR3 is made up of 15 amino acids.

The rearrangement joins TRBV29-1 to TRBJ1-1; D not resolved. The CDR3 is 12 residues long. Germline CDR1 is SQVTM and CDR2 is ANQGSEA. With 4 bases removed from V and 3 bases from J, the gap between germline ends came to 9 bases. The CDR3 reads CSVVGWDTEAFF. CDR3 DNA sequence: TGCAGCGTTGTCGGGTGGGACACTGAAGCTTTCTTT.

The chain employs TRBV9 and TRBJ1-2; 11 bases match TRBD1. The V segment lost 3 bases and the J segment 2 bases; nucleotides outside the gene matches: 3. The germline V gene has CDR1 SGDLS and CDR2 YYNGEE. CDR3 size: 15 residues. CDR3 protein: CASSDGQGANYGYTF. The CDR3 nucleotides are TGTGCCAGCAGCGACGGACAGGGGGCGAACTATGGCTACACCTTC. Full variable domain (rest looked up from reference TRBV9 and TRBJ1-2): DSGVTQTPKHLITATGQRVTLRCSPRSGDLSVYWYQQSLDQGLQFLIQYYNGEERAKGNILERFSAQQFPDLHSELNLSSLELGDSALYFCASSDGQGANYGYTFGSGTRLTVV.